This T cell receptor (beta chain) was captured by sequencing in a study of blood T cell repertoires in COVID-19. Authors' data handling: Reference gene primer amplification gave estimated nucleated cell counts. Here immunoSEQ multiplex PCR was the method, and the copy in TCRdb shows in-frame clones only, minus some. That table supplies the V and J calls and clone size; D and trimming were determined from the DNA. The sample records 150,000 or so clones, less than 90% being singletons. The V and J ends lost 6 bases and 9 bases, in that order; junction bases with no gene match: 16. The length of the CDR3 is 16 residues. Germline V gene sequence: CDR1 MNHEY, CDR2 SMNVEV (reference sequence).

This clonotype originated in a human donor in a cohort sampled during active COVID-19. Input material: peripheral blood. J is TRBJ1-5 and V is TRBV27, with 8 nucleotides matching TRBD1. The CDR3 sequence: CASSIVSGTGPGPQHF. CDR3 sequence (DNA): TGTGCCAGCAGCATAGTATCCGGGACAGGCCCCGGGCCCCAGCATTTT.